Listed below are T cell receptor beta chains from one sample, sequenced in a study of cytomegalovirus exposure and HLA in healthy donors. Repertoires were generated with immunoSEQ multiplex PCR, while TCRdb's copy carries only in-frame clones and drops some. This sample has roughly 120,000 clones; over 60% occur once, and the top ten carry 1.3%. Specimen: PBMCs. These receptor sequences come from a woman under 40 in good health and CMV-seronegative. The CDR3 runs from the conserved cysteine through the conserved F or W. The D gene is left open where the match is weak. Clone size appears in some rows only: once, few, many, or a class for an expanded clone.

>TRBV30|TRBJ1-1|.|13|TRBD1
TGTGCCTGGAAGGGGGCTAGGTACACTGAAGCTTTCTTT
CAWKGARYTEAFF
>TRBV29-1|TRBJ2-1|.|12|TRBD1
TGCAGCCCTGGGACAGGACTCGGTGAGCAGTTCTTC
CSPGTGLGEQFF
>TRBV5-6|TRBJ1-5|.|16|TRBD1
TGTGCCAGCAGCTTGTGGACAGGGGGTGGTAATCAGCCCCAGCATTTT
CASSLWTGGGNQPQHF
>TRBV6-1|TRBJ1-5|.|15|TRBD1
TGTGCCAGCAGTGTAGGGGACAGGGGCAATCAGCCCCAGCATTTT
CASSVGDRGNQPQHF
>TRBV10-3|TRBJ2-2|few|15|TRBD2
TGTGCCATCACCCCGGCGGCGGGGGGGCACGGGGAGCTGTTTTTT
CAITPAAGGHGELFF
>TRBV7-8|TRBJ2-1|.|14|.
TGTGCCGGCAGCAAGAATTACAGGGACAATGAGCAGTTCTTC
CAGSKNYRDNEQFF
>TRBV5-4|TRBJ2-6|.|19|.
TGTGCCAGCAGCACTATACAGGTCTTATCGGGCTCTGGGGCCAACGTCCTGACTTTC
CASSTIQVLSGSGANVLTF
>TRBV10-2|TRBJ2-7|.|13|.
TGCGCCAGCGCGACAGGAACCACCTACGAGCAGTACTTC
CASATGTTYEQYF
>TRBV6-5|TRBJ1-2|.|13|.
TGTGCCAGCAGGGAGTTAGGAGGGTATGGCTACACCTTC
CASRELGGYGYTF
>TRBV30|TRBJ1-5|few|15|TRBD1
TGTGCCTGGAGCCCCCAGCCAGGGGGAGGCCAGCCCCAGCATTTT
CAWSPQPGGGQPQHF
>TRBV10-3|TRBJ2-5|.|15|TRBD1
TGTGCCATCAGTCCAGGGGGCACGAGCCAAGAGACCCAGTACTTC
CAISPGGTSQETQYF
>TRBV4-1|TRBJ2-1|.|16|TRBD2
TGCGCCAGCAGCCAAGATCAAACGGGAGGCTACAATGAGCAGTTCTTC
CASSQDQTGGYNEQFF
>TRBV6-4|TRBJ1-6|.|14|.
TGTGCCAGCAGTGATATTGGAGGAAATTCACCCCTCCACTTT
CASSDIGGNSPLHF
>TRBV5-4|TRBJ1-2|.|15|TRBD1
TGTGCCAGCAGCTTGGGGGACAGGGGTAAGAGTGGCTACACCTTC
CASSLGDRGKSGYTF
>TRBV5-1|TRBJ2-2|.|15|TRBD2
TGCGCCAGCAGCCAAGGACTAGCGGGGTCCGGGGAGCTGTTTTTT
CASSQGLAGSGELFF
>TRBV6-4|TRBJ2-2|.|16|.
TGTGCCAGCAGTGACGGGGACACCAAGAACACCGGGGAGCTGTTTTTT
CASSDGDTKNTGELFF
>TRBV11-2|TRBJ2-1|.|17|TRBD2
TGTGCCAGCAGCTTAGTAATGGGACTAGCGGGTTACAATGAGCAGTTCTTC
CASSLVMGLAGYNEQFF
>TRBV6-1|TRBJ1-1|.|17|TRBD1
TGTGCCAGCAGTGAAATACAGGGGACCGGTATGAACACTGAAGCTTTCTTT
CASSEIQGTGMNTEAFF
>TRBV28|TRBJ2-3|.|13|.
TGTGCCAGCAGTTTACCAATACTCGATACGCAGTATTTT
CASSLPILDTQYF
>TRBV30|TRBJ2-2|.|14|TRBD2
TGTGCCTGGAGTTCTGGGGCGGGGGCCGGGGAGCTGTTTTTT
CAWSSGAGAGELFF
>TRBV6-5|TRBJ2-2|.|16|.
TGTGCCAGCAGTTACGATCCCCGTTTCGGCACCGGGGAGCTGTTTTTT
CASSYDPRFGTGELFF
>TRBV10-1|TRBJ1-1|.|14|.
TGCGCCAGCAGTGAGTCTGGTAGGAACACTGAAGCTTTCTTT
CASSESGRNTEAFF
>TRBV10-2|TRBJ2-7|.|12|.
TGCGCCAGCAGGGGCAGCTCCTACGAGCAGTACTTC
CASRGSSYEQYF
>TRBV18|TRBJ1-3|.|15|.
TGTGCCAGCTCACCAAACCTCAGCTCTGGAAACACCATATATTTT
CASSPNLSSGNTIYF
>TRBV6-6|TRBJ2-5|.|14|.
TGTGCCAGCAATCAAAGGGGTGGGCAAGAGACCCAGTACTTC
CASNQRGGQETQYF
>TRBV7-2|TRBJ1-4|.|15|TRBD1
TGTGCCAGCAGCCGCGCAGGGACAGGGAATGAAAAACTGTTTTTT
CASSRAGTGNEKLFF
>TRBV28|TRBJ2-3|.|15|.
TGTGCCAGCCAGGACGCCTCGGGAGGCACAGATACGCAGTATTTT
CASQDASGGTDTQYF
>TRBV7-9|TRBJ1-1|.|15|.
TGTGCCAGCAGGGAAGAAGGGGCGCAGGACACTGAAGCTTTCTTT
CASREEGAQDTEAFF
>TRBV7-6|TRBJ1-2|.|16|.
TGTGCCAGCAGCTTAGGATTTACAGAAGATTCTCATGGCTACACCTTC
CASSLGFTEDSHGYTF
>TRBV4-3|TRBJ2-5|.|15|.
TGCGCCAGCAGCCAAGACACTATTCCCTGGGAGACCCAGTACTTC
CASSQDTIPWETQYF
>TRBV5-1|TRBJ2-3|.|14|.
TGCGCCAGCGCCTGGGACTCCTACACAGATACGCAGTATTTT
CASAWDSYTDTQYF
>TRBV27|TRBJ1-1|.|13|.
TGTGCCAGCAGGCCAACAAAGAACACTGAAGCTTTCTTT
CASRPTKNTEAFF
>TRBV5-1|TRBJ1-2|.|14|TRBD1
TGCGCCAGCAGGGAAACAGGGGGCATTTATGGCTACACCTTC
CASRETGGIYGYTF
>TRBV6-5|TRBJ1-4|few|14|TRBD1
TGTGCCAGCAGTACTCACAGGGGGAGCGAAAAACTGTTTTTT
CASSTHRGSEKLFF
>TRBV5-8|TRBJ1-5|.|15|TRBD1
TGTGCCAGCAGCTCAGACAGGGTAGGCAATCAGCCCCAGCATTTT
CASSSDRVGNQPQHF
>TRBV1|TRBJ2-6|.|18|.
TGCACCAGCAGCCCATCTGGGACAAACTACTCTGGGGCCAACGTCCTGACTTTC
CTSSPSGTNYSGANVLTF